This TCR beta chain was identified in a study of T cell clonality in common variable immunodeficiency. The study's findings and limits: Reportedly, TCR beta sequences from common variable immunodeficiency showed fewer deletions and N-nucleotide insertions.

This clone was observed at least ten times. Its specificity is not known. Sequencing ends 3 residues short of the CDR3 end; the germline J gene provides the rest. Donors gave roughly 5 to 8 ml heparinized peripheral whole blood. The data were produced by immunoSEQ multiplex PCR, yet TCRdb's version contains in-frame clones alone and is incomplete. The sample holds approximately 16,000 clones, and no clone turns up only once. Germline V gene sequence: CDR1 LGHNA, CDR2 YNFKEQ. Germline trimming cut 3 bases from V and 5 bases from J; bases unmatched to any gene: 10. This CDR3 has 16 residues. The J gene is TRBJ1-1, the V gene TRBV4-2; 9 bases agree with TRBD1. The sequenced sample consisted of peripheral blood mononuclear cells. The TCR was taken from a human donor with common variable immunodeficiency. Incomplete CDR3 DNA: TGTGCCAGCAGCCATGCCGGGACAGGGTGGAGGACTGAA. It translates to CASSHAGTGWRTE. The complete CDR3 sequence is CASSHAGTGWRTEAFF.